This T cell receptor (beta chain) was observed in a study of blood T cell repertoires in COVID-19 (dated by TCRdb to 2019 to 2021). As for the study more broadly: Samples covering the acute and convalescent phases of COVID-19 were provided by collaborators in the United States, Italy and Spain. The prospective study material was composed of cDNA or gDNA derived from T cells, B-cell-depleted T cells, or PBMCs. The dataset comprised deeply sampled blood TCRbeta repertoires from subjects exposed to, actively infected with, or recovered from COVID-19. A freely available public database, intended as a resource for researchers studying the immune response to SARS-CoV-2, is where the repertoires were released. Samples were obtained from the ongoing ImmuneRACE study (first 160 participants) and from some 1,200 subjects provided by 6 global collaborators. Sample metadata almost always included a de-identified subject ID, COVID-19 status, age in years and sex. Where available, HLA class I and class II types were taken from metadata supplied by the sample provider and were not determined by assay-based typing. The full study reports these points: The quantity of clinical and demographic metadata differed by source and by participant and was supplied without curation.

Another Seattle source contributed samples from volunteer blood donors who had recovered from COVID-19. The collaborating institutions used their own protocols to collect whole blood in K2EDTA tubes. For TCRbeta analysis, collaborators shipped samples as frozen whole blood, isolated PBMCs, or DNA extracted from either of those sample types. The germline V end is reduced by 3 bases and the J end by 6 bases; junction bases left unmatched: 14. Including cysteine and phenylalanine, the CDR3 has 16 amino acids. The entry retains the CDR3 DNA only, 48 bases that are in frame from base 1. The germline V gene (reference sequence) yields SGHNT for CDR1 and YYREEE for CDR2. The immunoSEQ Assay, a bias-controlled multiplex PCR, was used to amplify TCRbeta CDR3 regions from genomic DNA. Turning to the authors' computational methods: The number of nucleated cells in each sample was estimated by amplification of reference gene primers within the assay. Sequence reads were collapsed and filtered to measure the absolute abundance of every unique TCRbeta CDR3 rearrangement. Productive Simpson clonality was computed per sample as the square root of Simpson's diversity index over productive rearrangements. TCRdb's version of the immuneACCESS table is confined to in-frame rearrangements and falls short of the full clone set. An unresolved V gene accounts for under half of the shortfall where checked; the remainder is of unknown origin. That table furnishes V, J and clone size, whereas the DNA furnished D and trimming. Recorded for this sample are 200,000 or so clones; roughly 89% of them occurred a single time. About 6.5% of the sample rests with the top ten.

To note about this clone: Its antigen is unknown. No base qualities exist here, and no much larger clone lies one base off it.

This TCR derives from a man aged 60-69 years who had recovered from COVID-19. Sequencing was done on a sample of peripheral blood. Recombination joined TRBV5-4 with TRBJ1-2; TRBD1 lines up with 7 middle nucleotides. The CDR3 reads CASSSALGRGNDGYTF. The DNA is as follows: TGTGCCAGCAGCTCAGCCCTGGGCAGGGGGAACGATGGCTACACCTTC.